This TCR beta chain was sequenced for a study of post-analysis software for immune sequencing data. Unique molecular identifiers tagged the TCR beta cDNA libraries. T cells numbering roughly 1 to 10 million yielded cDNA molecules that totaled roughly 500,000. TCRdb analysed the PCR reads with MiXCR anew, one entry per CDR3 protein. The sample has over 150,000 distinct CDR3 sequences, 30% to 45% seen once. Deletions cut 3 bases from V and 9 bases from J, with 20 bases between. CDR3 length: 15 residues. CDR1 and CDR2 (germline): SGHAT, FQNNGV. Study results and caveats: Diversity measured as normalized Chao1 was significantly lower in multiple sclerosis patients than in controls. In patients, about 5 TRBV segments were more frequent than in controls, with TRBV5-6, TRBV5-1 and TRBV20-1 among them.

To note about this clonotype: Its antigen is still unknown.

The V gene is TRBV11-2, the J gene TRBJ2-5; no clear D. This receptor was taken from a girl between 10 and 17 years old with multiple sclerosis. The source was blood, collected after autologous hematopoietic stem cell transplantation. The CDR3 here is CASSFNDLSPPSQYF. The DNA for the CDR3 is TGTGCCAGCAGCTTTAACGACCTTTCACCCCCTTCCCAGTACTTC. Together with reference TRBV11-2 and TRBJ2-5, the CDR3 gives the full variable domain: EAGVAQSPRYKIIEKRQSVAFWCNPISGHATLYWYQQILGQGPKLLIQFQNNGVVDDSQLPKDRFSAERLKGVDSTLKIQPAKLEDSAVYLCASSFNDLSPPSQYFGPGTRLLVL.